These 18 T cell receptor beta chains share one sample of origin, sequenced in a study of blood T cell repertoires in COVID-19. Sequenced by immunoSEQ multiplex PCR; TCRdb stores in-frame clones only, minus some. The sample yields some 40,000 clones, 75% to 95% seen once. Sequencing used peripheral blood. These TCRs come from a woman older than 75 with acute or convalescent COVID-19.

The rearrangement links TRBV2 to TRBJ1-6, with TRBD1 matching over 8 bases. This CDR3 region has 14 residues. Germline V lookup: CDR1 SNHLY, CDR2 FYNNEI. The ends lost 6 bases at V and 10 bases at J; junction bases unmatched: 8. CDR3 sequence (DNA): TGTGCCAGCAGATTGACAGGGGTGAAGTCACCCCTCCACTTT. The encoded protein is CASRLTGVKSPLHF.

The rearrangement links TRBV15 to TRBJ2-7, with 7 positions matching TRBD1. CDR1 and CDR2 from the germline V gene are LNHNV and YYDKDF (reference sequence). This CDR3 has 13 residues. Unmatched junction bases numbered 3, after V lost 4 bases and J lost 3 bases. DNA for the CDR3: TGTGCCACCAGCACCAGGGACAGCTACGAGCAGTACTTC. It specifies CATSTRDSYEQYF.

The rearrangement uses TRBV6-5 and TRBJ1-4, with 11 nucleotides matching TRBD1. The germline CDR1 and CDR2 sequences are MNHEY and SVGAGI. The CDR3 length is 13 residues. V gave up 7 bases and J gave up 9 bases; unmatched junction bases: 4. The CDR3 bases are TGTGCCAGCACCGGGACAGGGGGGAAAAAACTGTTTTTT. Translated, it gives CASTGTGGKKLFF.

CDR3 bases: TGTGCCAGCAGTTTTGGGGGCATGAACACTGAAGCTTTCTTT. Its protein is CASSFGGMNTEAFF. The chain employs TRBV28 and TRBJ1-1; weak D call: TRBD1 (6 bases). The germline V and J ends were trimmed by 3 bases and 0 bases, with 8 bases remaining between them. The CDR3 spans 14 residues. Germline values: CDR1 MDHEN, CDR2 SYDVKM.

V usage is TRBV30 and J usage is TRBJ2-5; D perhaps matches TRBD1 (5 bases). Germline lookup yields CDR1 GTSNPN and CDR2 SVGIG (reference sequence). CDR3 size: 13 residues. The ends were cut back, 2 bases at V and 2 bases at J, with 9 bases in the middle. CDR3 sequence: CAWSSGLQETQYF. CDR3 nucleotides: TGTGCCTGGAGTTCAGGGCTGCAAGAGACCCAGTACTTC.

The chain couples TRBV19 to TRBJ2-1; perhaps TRBD1 as D (5 bases). CDR3 length: 13 residues. The V gene lost 11 bases and the J gene lost 3 bases, with 14 bases spanning the gap. Germline loops: CDR1 LNHDA, CDR2 SQIVND (reference sequence). CDR3 DNA: TGTGCCGTGAATGGGGCAGGCTACAATGAGCAGTTCTTC. It encodes CAVNGAGYNEQFF. The full variable domain, rest sourced from reference TRBV19 and TRBJ2-1, is DGGITQSPKYLFRKEGQNVTLSCEQNLNHDAMYWYRQDPGQGLRLIYYSQIVNDFQKGDIAEGYSVSREKKESFPLTVTSAQKNPTAFYLCAVNGAGYNEQFFGPGTRLTVL.

This chain links TRBV10-3 with TRBJ1-1, with D hard to call. The V end was cut by 4 bases, the J end by 2 bases, with 8 bases between. The CDR3 contains 13 residues. Germline V CDR1 and CDR2: ENHRY, SYGVKD. The CDR3, as DNA: TGTGCCATCAGTGCGGGAACTAACACTGAAGCTTTCTTT. Translating it yields CAISAGTNTEAFF.

The genes are TRBV19 and TRBJ1-6; 7 bases line up with TRBD1. CDR3 length: 13 residues. Trimming at V came to 10 bases and at J to 10 bases, leaving 10 bases not matched to a gene. Germline V lookup: CDR1 LNHDA, CDR2 SQIVND (reference sequence). This CDR3 reads CATGRQGESPLHF. DNA for the CDR3: TGTGCCACCGGAAGACAGGGAGAATCACCCCTCCACTTT.

This chain links TRBV12-5 with TRBJ1-6, with D perhaps TRBD1 (5 bases). The germline gives CDR1 LGHNT, CDR2 FRNRAP. Trimming removed 0 bases from V and 9 bases from J, with 12 bases in between. The CDR3 covers 15 residues. CDR3 loop: CASGLVPTGGSPLHF. DNA for the CDR3: TGTGCTAGTGGTTTGGTACCCACCGGGGGTTCACCCCTCCACTTT.

This chain uses TRBV5-5 with TRBJ1-1; unclear D gene. The CDR3 sequence is 16 residues long. Trimming stripped 0 bases from V and 0 bases from J, with 12 bases between. The germline V gene encodes CDR1 SGHKS and CDR2 YYEKEE (reference sequence). In DNA form, the CDR3 reads TGTGCCAGCAGCTTGGATCTTGGGCAAGTGAACACTGAAGCTTTCTTT. The encoded protein is CASSLDLGQVNTEAFF.

This clone appeared a single time. The gene calls are TRBV25-1 and TRBJ2-1; 8 bases align to TRBD2. The germline V gene has CDR1 MGHDK and CDR2 SYGVNS. This CDR3 spans 16 amino acids. The V and J ends lost 3 bases and 3 bases, in that order; junction bases with no gene match: 7. CDR3 sequence reads: CASSDPGGAFYNEQFF. CDR3 bases: TGTGCCAGCAGTGACCCCGGGGGGGCCTTCTACAATGAGCAGTTCTTC.

This CDR3 reads CASSNLAGGAETQYF. In nucleotides, the CDR3 is TGTGCCAGCAGCAATCTAGCGGGGGGAGCAGAGACCCAGTACTTC. This chain joins TRBV7-9 and TRBJ2-5; 11 nucleotides agree with TRBD2. CDR3 size: 15 residues. Germline CDR1 is SEHNR and CDR2 is FQNEAQ (reference sequence). The junction had 6 bases not matched to a gene; V was cut back by 5 bases and J by 4 bases.

CDR3 coding DNA: TGCAGCGTTACAAAGGGGGAGACCCAGTTCTTC. Its protein product is CSVTKGETQFF. The gene calls are TRBV29-1 and TRBJ2-1; TRBD1 might be the D (6 bases). The germline V gene has CDR1 SQVTM and CDR2 ANQGSEA. The V and J ends lost 5 bases and 13 bases respectively, with 15 bases between them. CDR3 size: 11 residues.

The chain is built from TRBV12-3 or TRBV12-4 and TRBJ1-1; no definite D call. Trimming removed 0 bases at V and 4 bases at J, with 6 bases between. The CDR3 is 13 residues long. The CDR3 region is CASSLAQATEAFF. CDR3 sequence (DNA): TGTGCCAGCAGTTTAGCGCAGGCCACTGAAGCTTTCTTT.

CDR3 sequence: CSARGGGEQFF. In DNA, the CDR3 is TGCAGTGCTAGAGGCGGGGGGGAGCAGTTCTTC. The rearrangement uses TRBV20-1 and TRBJ2-1; 8 bases fit TRBD2. Germline assignment: CDR1 DFQATT and CDR2 SNEGSKA (reference sequence). V lost 1 base to trimming and J lost 10 bases; unmatched junction nucleotides: 0. The CDR3 length is 11 residues.

This rearrangement joins TRBV4-1 to TRBJ1-1; 9 bases match TRBD1. CDR1 is MGHRA, CDR2 YSYEKL, per germline. Trimming removed 5 bases from V and 0 bases from J; junction bases left unmatched: 4. CDR3 length equals 15 residues. CDR3 region: CASSVGQGMNTEAFF. In DNA, the CDR3 is TGCGCCAGCAGCGTCGGACAGGGGATGAACACTGAAGCTTTCTTT.

This sequence joins TRBV5-5 and TRBJ2-7; 9 bases are shared with TRBD2. CDR1 is SGHKS and CDR2 is YYEKEE in the germline V gene (reference sequence). Germline trimming cut 0 bases from V and 0 bases from J; bases unmatched to any gene: 16. The CDR3 sequence is 20 residues long. CDR3 nucleotide sequence: TGTGCCAGCAGCTTGGGGGCTGGCGGGGGGGCTTTGCCAAGCTCCTACGAGCAGTACTTC. Translation: CASSLGAGGGALPSSYEQYF.

The count of this clone is one. The V and J genes are TRBV18 and TRBJ1-3; 8 nucleotides match TRBD1. In germline, CDR1 is KGHSH, CDR2 LQKENI. V was pared by 3 bases and J by 3 bases, with 7 bases of the junction left unmatched. This CDR3 contains 16 residues. The CDR3 is CASSPETGVLGNTIYF. The CDR3 DNA sequence: TGTGCCAGCTCACCGGAGACAGGGGTTCTTGGAAACACCATATATTTT.